What follows describes a single T cell receptor (beta chain). Its antigen is not identified. Using immunoSEQ multiplex PCR, the repertoire was profiled, and TCRdb retains in-frame clones only, with some absent. The sample comprises about 4,400 clones, around 70% of which are singletons, and approximately 10% rests with the top ten. Tumor samples were obtained before definitive surgery or chemotherapy. The data derive from a study of high-grade serous ovarian cancer treatment subgroups. Whole-study context: Samples averaged roughly 15,000 reads and 6,900 or so unique TCR beta rearrangements.

Study-wide points: Tumors within one patient showed repertoire similarity of roughly 0.1 to 0.85. The analyses considered CDR3 and ignored CDR1 and CDR2.

Deletions cut 2 bases from V and 1 base from J, with 21 bases between. The CDR3 contains 19 residues. Germline CDR1 MNHEY, CDR2 SMNVEV (reference sequence). The chain uses TRBV27 and TRBJ2-1; tentative D call: TRBD1 (6 bases). Sequenced: tumor tissue. This clonotype was obtained from a human donor with high-grade serous ovarian cancer. The CDR3 region has the DNA TGTGCCAGCAGTTTAAGGGACAAGAGGATCCAATTTTCCTACAATGAGCAGTTCTTC. Protein sequence: CASSLRDKRIQFSYNEQFF.